The clone carrying this T cell receptor beta chain came up once. Per the authors' pipeline: Amplification with reference gene primers provided the estimates of nucleated cell counts. Produced via immunoSEQ multiplex PCR; TCRdb's table is partial and in-frame only. Clonal size and the V and J genes are those of that table, whereas D and trimming came from the DNA. The sample includes approximately 89,000 clones, 85% to 95% of them seen just once. The sample originates from a study of blood T cell repertoires in COVID-19. Study in general: Specimens from acute and convalescent COVID-19 originated in the United States, Italy and Spain.

Sequencing was performed on peripheral blood. The source of this sequence is a woman aged 60-75 years with active COVID-19.

The CDR3 reads CASSQQLAVQETQYF. CDR3 nucleotide sequence: TGTGCCAGCAGCCAACAACTAGCGGTCCAAGAGACCCAGTACTTC. The rearrangement joins TRBV4-2 to TRBJ2-5, with TRBD2 matching 8 bases. Germline lookup yields CDR1 LGHNA and CDR2 YNFKEQ. The CDR3 consists of 15 residues. V dropped 2 bases and J dropped 1; count of bases not matched to a gene: 3.